A single T cell receptor (beta chain) is shown here with its context. The source of the sample is a study of CD8+CD57+ T cells in acquired aplastic anemia. The length of the CDR3 is 13 residues. V was pared by 4 bases and J by 4 bases, with 8 bases between. The use of genomic DNA as template underpinned the TCR beta VDJ and CDR3 profiling. TCRdb fed the reads into MiXCR, producing one record per CDR3 protein. The data hold under 200,000 distinct CDR3 sequences, with about 48% observed a single time. This rearrangement joins TRBV12-3 or TRBV12-4 to TRBJ2-1, with D possibly TRBD1 on 5 matching bases. The sample taken for sequencing was sorted CD4+, CD8+, or CD8+CD57+ T cells (not recorded which) from PBMCs. This TCR was recovered from a human donor in good health. The CDR3 sequence: CASSSRQYNEQFF. CDR3 bases: TGTGCCAGCAGTTCGAGACAGTACAATGAGCAGTTCTTC.